The 24 T cell receptor beta chains listed next were all sequenced from one sample in a study of cytomegalovirus exposure and HLA in healthy donors. Both 60 Vbeta primers and 13 Jbeta primers went into the PCR. Profiled with immunoSEQ multiplex PCR; TCRdb holds only in-frame clones, not every one. The data show over 70,000 clones, about 67% seen once. Sequencing was performed on PBMCs. These receptors were collected from a man between 25 and 39 years old in good health and CMV-seronegative.

This chain joins TRBV7-6 and TRBJ2-7; D may be TRBD1 (6 bases). CDR3 length: 15 amino acids. The germline gives CDR1 SGHVS, CDR2 FNYEAQ. Trimming shortened V by 4 bases and J by 5 bases, and 18 bases separated the two germline ends. CDR3 loop: CASSSMGALPDEQYF. DNA of the CDR3: TGTGCCAGCAGCTCGATGGGGGCTCTCCCGGACGAGCAGTACTTC.

The chain carries TRBV29-1 and TRBJ2-5, with 8 bases aligning to TRBD2. The CDR3 contains 16 residues. The germline V gene has CDR1 SQVTM and CDR2 ANQGSEA. J was trimmed by 6 bases and V by 3 bases; bases with no gene match: 15. This chain's CDR3 is CSVEASGPHSWKTQYF. The CDR3 DNA is TGCAGCGTTGAGGCTAGCGGGCCCCACTCTTGGAAGACCCAGTACTTC.

The rearrangement links TRBV7-6 to TRBJ2-7; D ambiguous. This CDR3 has 14 residues. Trimming removed 2 bases at V and 1 base at J, with 9 bases between. Germline V gives CDR1 SGHVS, CDR2 FNYEAQ. The CDR3 nucleotides read TGTGCCAGCAGCTTAAACATTCCTTCCTACGAGCAGTACTTC. Protein: CASSLNIPSYEQYF.

The V and J genes are TRBV4-3 and TRBJ2-3, with 10 bases aligning to TRBD2. Germline-derived CDR1 and CDR2 are LGHNA and YSLEER. CDR3 length: 16 amino acids. Germline trimming cut 1 base from V and 4 bases from J; bases unmatched to any gene: 5. As DNA, the CDR3 is TGCGCCAGCAGCCAAGTAGCGGGGGGCCTTGCAGATACGCAGTATTTT. Translating gives CASSQVAGGLADTQYF.

The chain has TRBV7-8 and TRBJ1-1; D unresolved. Germline CDR1 and CDR2: SGHVS and FQNEAQ. There are 14 residues in the CDR3. V was trimmed by 8 bases and J by 0 bases, leaving 13 bases between them. In DNA form, the CDR3 reads TGTGCCAGCGGACTCTCAACCATGAACACTGAAGCTTTCTTT. This codes for CASGLSTMNTEAFF. Full variable domain (rest looked up from reference TRBV7-8 and TRBJ1-1): GAGVSQSPRYKVAKRGQDVALRCDPISGHVSLFWYQQALGQGPEFLTYFQNEAQLDKSGLPSDRFFAERPEGSVSTLKIQRTQQEDSAVYLCASGLSTMNTEAFFGQGTRLTVV.

This clone was found once. V and J are TRBV6-5 and TRBJ2-3; a possible D gene is TRBD1 (5 bases). The V and J ends lost 6 bases and 11 bases respectively, with 18 bases between them. CDR1 and CDR2 from the germline V gene are MNHEY and SVGAGI. This CDR3 comprises 13 residues. The CDR3 region is CASSPWGGLLQYF. The CDR3 region has the DNA TGTGCCAGCAGCCCGTGGGGCGGCCTATTGCAGTATTTT.

This clone was seen a few times. The gene calls are TRBV6-6 and TRBJ1-1, with 9 bases aligning to TRBD1. CDR1 is MNHNY and CDR2 is SVGAGI in the germline V gene (reference sequence). The CDR3 is 14 residues long. V was pared by 4 bases and J by 1 base, with 1 base of the junction left unmatched. The CDR3 protein is CASSLDRGNTEAFF. The CDR3 DNA is TGTGCCAGCAGTTTGGACAGGGGGAACACTGAAGCTTTCTTT.

This rearrangement joins TRBV9 to TRBJ2-4; 7 bases are a match to TRBD1. The V gene's germline CDR1 is SGDLS and CDR2 YYNGEE. The V gene end was trimmed by 4 bases and the J gene end by 5 bases; junction bases not matched to a gene: 9. The CDR3 consists of 15 residues. CDR3 amino acids: CASSPGQDPQNIQYF. The CDR3 DNA sequence: TGTGCCAGCAGCCCCGGACAGGATCCCCAAAACATTCAGTACTTC. Looking up the rest from reference TRBV9 and TRBJ2-4 gives the full variable domain: DSGVTQTPKHLITATGQRVTLRCSPRSGDLSVYWYQQSLDQGLQFLIQYYNGEERAKGNILERFSAQQFPDLHSELNLSSLELGDSALYFCASSPGQDPQNIQYFGAGTRLSVL.

This clone was seen more than once but under ten times. V gene TRBV6-5 combines with J gene TRBJ2-1; D is perhaps TRBD2 (6 bases). The CDR3 sequence is 14 residues long. Trimming pared 5 bases from V and 10 bases from J, leaving 18 bases between. Germline values: CDR1 MNHEY, CDR2 SVGAGI. In nucleotides, the CDR3 is TGTGCCAGCAGTAAGGAATGGAGGGCCAACGAGCAGTTCTTC. It is translated as CASSKEWRANEQFF.

This chain uses TRBV30 with TRBJ2-7; D possibly corresponds to TRBD1 (6 bases). CDR3 length: 15 residues. In germline, CDR1 is GTSNPN, CDR2 SVGIG (reference sequence). V gave up 0 bases and J gave up 4 bases, with 16 bases separating them. The CDR3 nucleotides are TGTGCCTGGAGTGTAGGGCCAGGGGCGTTTTACGAGCAGTACTTC. This encodes CAWSVGPGAFYEQYF.

The chain links TRBV19 to TRBJ2-2; no clear D gene. Trimming removed 2 bases from V and 4 bases from J, with 8 bases in between. From germline, CDR1 is LNHDA and CDR2 SQIVND (reference sequence). CDR3 length: 14 residues. The CDR3, as DNA: TGTGCCAGTAGTATAATACAGCTCACCGGGGAGCTGTTTTTT. Encoded protein: CASSIIQLTGELFF. Filled out from reference TRBV19 and TRBJ2-2, the complete variable domain reads DGGITQSPKYLFRKEGQNVTLSCEQNLNHDAMYWYRQDPGQGLRLIYYSQIVNDFQKGDIAEGYSVSREKKESFPLTVTSAQKNPTAFYLCASSIIQLTGELFFGEGSRLTVL.

This clone was found once. The CDR3 sequence: CASSVGGANSEKLFF. The CDR3 bases are TGTGCCAGCAGCGTAGGTGGGGCGAACTCGGAAAAACTGTTTTTT. This chain connects TRBV9 to TRBJ1-4, with a weak D call TRBD1 (5 bases). Germline loops: CDR1 SGDLS, CDR2 YYNGEE. The CDR3 is made up of 15 amino acids. The V and J ends lost 0 bases and 8 bases respectively, with 14 bases between them.

This clone was picked up a small number of times. The V call is TRBV4-1, the J call TRBJ2-2; D uncertain. This CDR3 has 14 amino acids. The germline CDR1 and CDR2 sequences are MGHRA and YSYEKL. Trimming removed 4 bases from V and 6 bases from J, with 12 bases in between. The CDR3 nucleotides are TGCGCCAGCAGCCCTAGAACTCGATCCGGGGAGCTGTTTTTT. This translates into CASSPRTRSGELFF.

The chain carries TRBV6-5 and TRBJ1-1, with D tentatively TRBD1 (5 bases). Between the trimmed V and J ends, which lost 2 bases and 5 bases, there was a span of 12 bases. CDR3 length: 14 amino acids. CDR1 and CDR2 (germline): MNHEY, SVGAGI. The CDR3 nucleotides read TGTGCCAGCAGTTACAGACAGCGCAGTACTGAAGCTTTCTTT. Encoded protein: CASSYRQRSTEAFF.

The chain recombines TRBV6-5 with TRBJ2-7; D uncertain. Germline values: CDR1 MNHEY, CDR2 SVGAGI. Between the trimmed V and J ends, which lost 2 bases and 3 bases, there was a span of 11 bases. This CDR3 contains 14 residues. CDR3: CASSYVFRHYEQYF. The CDR3 DNA reads TGTGCCAGCAGTTACGTTTTCAGGCACTACGAGCAGTACTTC.

Only a few counts were recorded for this clone. The rearrangement joins TRBV10-3 to TRBJ2-7; 10 bases are shared with TRBD2. After removal of 3 bases from V and 3 bases from J, the junction contained 8 bases not matched to a gene. The CDR3 is 16 amino acids. Germline CDR1 and CDR2: ENHRY and SYGVKD. This CDR3 reads CAISDTTSGKVYEQYF. In nucleotides, the CDR3 is TGTGCCATCAGTGACACTACTAGCGGGAAAGTCTACGAGCAGTACTTC.

The genes are TRBV7-7 and TRBJ2-1; 11 bases fit TRBD2. Germline CDR1 is SSHAT and CDR2 is FNYEAQ (reference sequence). V trimming: 5 bases; J trimming: 7 bases; junction bases outside the gene matches: 10. The CDR3 totals 16 residues. This chain's CDR3 is CASSPSFGTSGNEQFF. The CDR3 DNA is TGTGCCAGCAGCCCCTCCTTTGGGACTAGCGGAAATGAGCAGTTCTTC.

The chain links TRBV5-1 to TRBJ1-2; 7 positions agree with TRBD1. The CDR3 has 13 residues. The trim removed 4 bases at V and 4 bases at J, leaving 4 bases unmatched. Germline CDR1 SGHRS, CDR2 YFSETQ. In DNA, the CDR3 is TGCGCCAGCAGCCCACAGGGGACCTATGGCTACACCTTC. Protein sequence: CASSPQGTYGYTF.

The rearrangement joins TRBV13 to TRBJ2-7; the D gene is possibly TRBD1 (6 bases). Germline values: CDR1 PRHDT, CDR2 FYEKMQ (reference sequence). V lost 0 bases, J lost 4 bases, and 16 bases lay in between. This CDR3 contains 16 residues. This chain's CDR3 is CASSLGPGHATYEQYF. The CDR3 DNA reads TGTGCCAGCAGCTTAGGCCCGGGACACGCAACTTACGAGCAGTACTTC.

This clone showed up just a few times. CDR3 coding DNA: TGTGCCAGCAGTTTGGCCGGGACAGGGCCTCTCGAGCAGTACTTC. Protein product: CASSLAGTGPLEQYF. The chain has TRBV6-5 and TRBJ2-7; 9 positions match TRBD1. With 4 bases clipped from V and 6 bases from J, the junction kept 10 bases outside the gene matches. Per germline, CDR1 MNHEY and CDR2 SVGAGI. The CDR3 covers 15 residues.

The rearrangement uses TRBV28 and TRBJ2-5; TRBD2 matches 7 bases. Germline CDR1 reads MDHEN; CDR2 reads SYDVKM. The CDR3 runs to 15 residues. V trimming: 3 bases; J trimming: 4 bases; junction bases outside the gene matches: 8. The CDR3 is CASSLGGGQGETQYF. In DNA form, the CDR3 reads TGTGCCAGCAGTTTGGGGGGAGGGCAGGGAGAGACCCAGTACTTC.

The chain combines TRBV27 with TRBJ1-5, with D perhaps matching TRBD1 (6 bases). CDR1 and CDR2 (germline): MNHEY, SMNVEV (reference sequence). The CDR3 is made up of 14 amino acids. V shed 6 bases and J shed 2 bases, with 11 bases lying between them. CDR3 sequence reads: CASRLSGGNQPQHF. In DNA, the CDR3 is TGTGCCAGCAGGCTTTCAGGGGGCAATCAGCCCCAGCATTTT.

The chain links TRBV5-1 to TRBJ2-5; 12 bases map to TRBD2. This CDR3 comprises 15 residues. Germline V lookup: CDR1 SGHRS, CDR2 YFSETQ. Trimming took 3 bases from V and 9 from J; bases not matched to a gene: 9. DNA of the CDR3: TGCGCCAGCAGCTCCCTAGCGGGAGGGGCGGAGGCCCAGTACTTC. Translated, it gives CASSSLAGGAEAQYF.

The chain employs TRBV4-2 and TRBJ2-3, with 7 bases aligning to TRBD2. Germline V gene data show CDR1 as LGHNA and CDR2 as YNFKEQ. The trim removed 0 bases at V and 0 bases at J, leaving 9 bases unmatched. The CDR3 is 18 residues long. CDR3 in DNA: TGTGCCAGCAGCCAAGAATTCTCGGGAGCGGGGAGCACAGATACGCAGTATTTT. Translated, it gives CASSQEFSGAGSTDTQYF.